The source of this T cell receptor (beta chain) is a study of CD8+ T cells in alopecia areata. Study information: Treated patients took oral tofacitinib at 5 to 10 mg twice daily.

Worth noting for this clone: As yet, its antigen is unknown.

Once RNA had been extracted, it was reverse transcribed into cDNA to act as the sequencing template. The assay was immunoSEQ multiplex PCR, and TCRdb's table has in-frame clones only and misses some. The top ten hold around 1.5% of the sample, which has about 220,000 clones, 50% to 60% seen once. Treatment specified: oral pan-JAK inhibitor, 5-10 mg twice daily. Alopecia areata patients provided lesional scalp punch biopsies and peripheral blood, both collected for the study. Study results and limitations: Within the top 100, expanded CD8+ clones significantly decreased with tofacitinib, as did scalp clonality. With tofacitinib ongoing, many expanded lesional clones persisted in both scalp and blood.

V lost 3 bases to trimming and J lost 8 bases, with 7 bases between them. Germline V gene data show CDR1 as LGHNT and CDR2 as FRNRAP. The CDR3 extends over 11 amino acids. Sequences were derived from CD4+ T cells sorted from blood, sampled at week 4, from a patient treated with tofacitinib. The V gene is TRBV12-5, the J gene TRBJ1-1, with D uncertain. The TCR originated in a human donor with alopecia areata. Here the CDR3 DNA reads TGTGCTAGTGGTTTTCCGCGGGAAGCTTTCTTT. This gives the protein CASGFPREAFF.